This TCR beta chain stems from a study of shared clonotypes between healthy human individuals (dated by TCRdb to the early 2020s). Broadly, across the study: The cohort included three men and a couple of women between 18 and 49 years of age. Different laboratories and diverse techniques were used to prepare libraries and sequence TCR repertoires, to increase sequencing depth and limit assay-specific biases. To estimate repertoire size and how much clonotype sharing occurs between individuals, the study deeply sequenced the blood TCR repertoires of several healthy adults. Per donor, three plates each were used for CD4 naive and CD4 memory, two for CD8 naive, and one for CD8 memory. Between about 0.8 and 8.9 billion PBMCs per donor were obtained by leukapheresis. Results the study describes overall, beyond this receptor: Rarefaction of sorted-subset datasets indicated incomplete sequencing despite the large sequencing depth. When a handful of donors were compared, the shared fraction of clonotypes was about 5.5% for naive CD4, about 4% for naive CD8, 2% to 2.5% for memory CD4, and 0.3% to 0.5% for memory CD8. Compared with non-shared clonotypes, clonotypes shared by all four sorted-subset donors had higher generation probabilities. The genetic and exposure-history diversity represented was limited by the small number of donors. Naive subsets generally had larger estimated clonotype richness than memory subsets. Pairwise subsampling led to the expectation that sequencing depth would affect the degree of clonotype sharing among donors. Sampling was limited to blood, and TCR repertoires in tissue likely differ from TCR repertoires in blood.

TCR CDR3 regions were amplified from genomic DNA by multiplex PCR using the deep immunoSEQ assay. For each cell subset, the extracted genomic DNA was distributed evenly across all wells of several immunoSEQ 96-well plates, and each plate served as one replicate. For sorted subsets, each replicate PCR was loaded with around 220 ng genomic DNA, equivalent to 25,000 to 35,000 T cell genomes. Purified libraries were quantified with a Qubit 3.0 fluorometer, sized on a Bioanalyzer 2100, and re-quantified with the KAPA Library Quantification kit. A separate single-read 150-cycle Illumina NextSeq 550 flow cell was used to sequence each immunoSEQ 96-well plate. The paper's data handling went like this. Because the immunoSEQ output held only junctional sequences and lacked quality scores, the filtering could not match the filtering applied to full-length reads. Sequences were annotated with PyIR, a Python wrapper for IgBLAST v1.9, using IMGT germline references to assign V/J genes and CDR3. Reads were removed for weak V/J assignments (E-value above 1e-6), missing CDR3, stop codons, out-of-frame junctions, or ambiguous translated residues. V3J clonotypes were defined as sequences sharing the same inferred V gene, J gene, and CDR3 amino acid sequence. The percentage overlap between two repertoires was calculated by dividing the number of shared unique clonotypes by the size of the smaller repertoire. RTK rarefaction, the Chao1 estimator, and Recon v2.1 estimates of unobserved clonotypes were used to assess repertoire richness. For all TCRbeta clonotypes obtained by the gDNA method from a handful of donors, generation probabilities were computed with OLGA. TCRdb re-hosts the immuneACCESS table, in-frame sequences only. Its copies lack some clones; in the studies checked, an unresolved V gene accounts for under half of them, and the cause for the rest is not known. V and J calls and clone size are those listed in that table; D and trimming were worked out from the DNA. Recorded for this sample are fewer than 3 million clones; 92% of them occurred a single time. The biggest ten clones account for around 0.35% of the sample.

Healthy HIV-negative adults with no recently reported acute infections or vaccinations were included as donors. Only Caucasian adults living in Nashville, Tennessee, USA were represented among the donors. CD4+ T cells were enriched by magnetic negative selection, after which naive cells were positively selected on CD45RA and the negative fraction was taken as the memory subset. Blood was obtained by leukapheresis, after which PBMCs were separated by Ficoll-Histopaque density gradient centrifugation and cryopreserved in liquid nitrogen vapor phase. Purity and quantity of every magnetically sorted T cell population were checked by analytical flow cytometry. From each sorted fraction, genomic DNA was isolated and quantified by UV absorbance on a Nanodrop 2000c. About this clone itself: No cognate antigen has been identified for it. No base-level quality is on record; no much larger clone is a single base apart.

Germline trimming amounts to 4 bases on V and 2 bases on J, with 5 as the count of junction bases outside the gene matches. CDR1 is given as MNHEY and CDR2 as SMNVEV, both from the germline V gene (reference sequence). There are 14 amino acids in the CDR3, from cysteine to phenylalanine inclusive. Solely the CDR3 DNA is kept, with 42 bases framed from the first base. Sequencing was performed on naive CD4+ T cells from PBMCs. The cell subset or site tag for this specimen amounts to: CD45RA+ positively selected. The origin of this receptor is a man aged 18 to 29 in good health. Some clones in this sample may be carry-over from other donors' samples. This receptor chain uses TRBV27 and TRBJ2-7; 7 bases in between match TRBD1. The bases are TGTGCCAGCAGTTCGACCGGGACAGCCTACGAGCAGTACTTC. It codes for CASSSTGTAYEQYF.